The 9 T cell receptor beta chains below come from one sample, sequenced in a study of neurological immune-mediated disorders. TCRdb reprocessed the 5' RACE reads via MiXCR and lists one record per CDR3 protein. The sample yields around 70,000 distinct CDR3 sequences, 2.5% to 4% seen once. The sample was PBMCs. All receptors come from a woman aged 45-59 years with multiple sclerosis.

This clonotype showed up many times. A read error may be the cause here, since a much bigger clone is one base away. The CDR3 loop reads CASSYDNEQFF. For the CDR3, the DNA is TGTGCCAGCAGTTACGACAATGAGCAGTTCTTC. The chain links TRBV6-2 or TRBV6-3 to TRBJ2-1; no reliable D call. Between the trimmed V and J ends, which lost 2 bases and 5 bases, there was a span of 1 base. This CDR3 comprises 11 residues. Germline V lookup: CDR1 MNHEY, CDR2 SVGEGT.

This clonotype came up many times. V gene TRBV12-3 or TRBV12-4 combines with J gene TRBJ2-7; tentatively, D is TRBD2 (5 bases). V was trimmed by 3 bases and J by 5 bases, leaving 11 bases between them. The CDR3 consists of 13 residues. The CDR3 DNA sequence: TGTGCCAGCAGTTTTAGGGAGTCCCACGAGCAGTACTTC. Translation: CASSFRESHEQYF.

This chain connects TRBV21-1 to TRBJ2-7; the table names TRBD1, a call not compared with the DNA. TRBV21-1 is given as a pseudogene. The CDR3 runs 14 residues. DNA of the CDR3: TGTGCCAGCAGCGATGGGAAGGGCAGCGGCGAGCAGTACGTC. Its protein is CASSDGKGSGEQYV.

This clonotype appeared many times. This sequence joins TRBV5-1 and TRBJ2-1; no firm D call. Trimming shortened V by 0 bases and J by 6 bases, and 4 bases separated the two germline ends. There are 12 residues in the CDR3. Looked up from germline, CDR1 is SGHRS and CDR2 is YFSETQ. CDR3 nucleotides: TGCGCCAGCAGCTTGGAGACCAATGAGCAGTTCTTC. This encodes CASSLETNEQFF.

This clonotype has ten or more counts. The J gene is TRBJ2-3, the V gene TRBV4-2; D is ambiguous. Germline assignment: CDR1 LGHNA and CDR2 YNFKEQ. With 1 base removed from V and 2 bases from J, the gap between germline ends came to 7 bases. The CDR3 runs 14 residues. CDR3 protein: CASSQVGVTDTQYF. CDR3 nucleotide sequence: TGTGCCAGCAGCCAAGTTGGGGTCACAGATACGCAGTATTTT.

This clonotype has a count of ten or more. The chain combines TRBV20-1 with TRBJ1-6, with TRBD1 matching 8 bases. The CDR3 extends over 16 amino acids. The V and J ends lost 4 bases and 3 bases, in that order; junction bases with no gene match: 8. Germline V gives CDR1 DFQATT, CDR2 SNEGSKA (reference sequence). The CDR3 DNA sequence: TGCAGTGCTACTCTGGGACAGGTGAACTATAATTCACCCCTCCACTTT. Protein: CSATLGQVNYNSPLHF.

There are many counts of this clonotype. The chain is built from TRBV2 and TRBJ1-5, with a tentative D call TRBD1 (6 bases). Trimming cost V 1 base and J 4 bases, with 14 bases left between them. Per the germline V gene, CDR1 is SNHLY and CDR2 is FYNNEI. The CDR3 length is 16 residues. This CDR3 reads CASSEEGGSGNQPQHF. In nucleotides, the CDR3 is TGTGCCAGCAGTGAAGAAGGGGGATCGGGAAATCAGCCCCAGCATTTT.

This clonotype has at least ten counts. The CDR3 nucleotides are TGTGCCAGCTGGGGGACACCTACTAACTATGGCTACACCTTC. As protein: CASWGTPTNYGYTF. This sequence joins TRBV28 and TRBJ1-2; the D gene is possibly TRBD1 (6 bases). The CDR3 spans 14 residues. Per the germline V gene, CDR1 is MDHEN and CDR2 is SYDVKM. V lost 8 bases to trimming and J lost 0 bases, with 13 bases between them.

Ten or more counts support this clonotype. The chain combines TRBV3-1 with TRBJ2-7; 8 bases align to TRBD1. CDR1 and CDR2 from the germline V gene are LGHDT and YNNKEL (reference sequence). CDR3 size: 15 residues. After removal of 4 bases from V and 0 bases from J, the junction contained 5 bases not matched to a gene. The CDR3 protein is CASSRGQGNSYEQYV. The DNA of the CDR3 is TGTGCCAGCAGCCGAGGACAGGGAAACTCCTACGAGCAGTACGTC.